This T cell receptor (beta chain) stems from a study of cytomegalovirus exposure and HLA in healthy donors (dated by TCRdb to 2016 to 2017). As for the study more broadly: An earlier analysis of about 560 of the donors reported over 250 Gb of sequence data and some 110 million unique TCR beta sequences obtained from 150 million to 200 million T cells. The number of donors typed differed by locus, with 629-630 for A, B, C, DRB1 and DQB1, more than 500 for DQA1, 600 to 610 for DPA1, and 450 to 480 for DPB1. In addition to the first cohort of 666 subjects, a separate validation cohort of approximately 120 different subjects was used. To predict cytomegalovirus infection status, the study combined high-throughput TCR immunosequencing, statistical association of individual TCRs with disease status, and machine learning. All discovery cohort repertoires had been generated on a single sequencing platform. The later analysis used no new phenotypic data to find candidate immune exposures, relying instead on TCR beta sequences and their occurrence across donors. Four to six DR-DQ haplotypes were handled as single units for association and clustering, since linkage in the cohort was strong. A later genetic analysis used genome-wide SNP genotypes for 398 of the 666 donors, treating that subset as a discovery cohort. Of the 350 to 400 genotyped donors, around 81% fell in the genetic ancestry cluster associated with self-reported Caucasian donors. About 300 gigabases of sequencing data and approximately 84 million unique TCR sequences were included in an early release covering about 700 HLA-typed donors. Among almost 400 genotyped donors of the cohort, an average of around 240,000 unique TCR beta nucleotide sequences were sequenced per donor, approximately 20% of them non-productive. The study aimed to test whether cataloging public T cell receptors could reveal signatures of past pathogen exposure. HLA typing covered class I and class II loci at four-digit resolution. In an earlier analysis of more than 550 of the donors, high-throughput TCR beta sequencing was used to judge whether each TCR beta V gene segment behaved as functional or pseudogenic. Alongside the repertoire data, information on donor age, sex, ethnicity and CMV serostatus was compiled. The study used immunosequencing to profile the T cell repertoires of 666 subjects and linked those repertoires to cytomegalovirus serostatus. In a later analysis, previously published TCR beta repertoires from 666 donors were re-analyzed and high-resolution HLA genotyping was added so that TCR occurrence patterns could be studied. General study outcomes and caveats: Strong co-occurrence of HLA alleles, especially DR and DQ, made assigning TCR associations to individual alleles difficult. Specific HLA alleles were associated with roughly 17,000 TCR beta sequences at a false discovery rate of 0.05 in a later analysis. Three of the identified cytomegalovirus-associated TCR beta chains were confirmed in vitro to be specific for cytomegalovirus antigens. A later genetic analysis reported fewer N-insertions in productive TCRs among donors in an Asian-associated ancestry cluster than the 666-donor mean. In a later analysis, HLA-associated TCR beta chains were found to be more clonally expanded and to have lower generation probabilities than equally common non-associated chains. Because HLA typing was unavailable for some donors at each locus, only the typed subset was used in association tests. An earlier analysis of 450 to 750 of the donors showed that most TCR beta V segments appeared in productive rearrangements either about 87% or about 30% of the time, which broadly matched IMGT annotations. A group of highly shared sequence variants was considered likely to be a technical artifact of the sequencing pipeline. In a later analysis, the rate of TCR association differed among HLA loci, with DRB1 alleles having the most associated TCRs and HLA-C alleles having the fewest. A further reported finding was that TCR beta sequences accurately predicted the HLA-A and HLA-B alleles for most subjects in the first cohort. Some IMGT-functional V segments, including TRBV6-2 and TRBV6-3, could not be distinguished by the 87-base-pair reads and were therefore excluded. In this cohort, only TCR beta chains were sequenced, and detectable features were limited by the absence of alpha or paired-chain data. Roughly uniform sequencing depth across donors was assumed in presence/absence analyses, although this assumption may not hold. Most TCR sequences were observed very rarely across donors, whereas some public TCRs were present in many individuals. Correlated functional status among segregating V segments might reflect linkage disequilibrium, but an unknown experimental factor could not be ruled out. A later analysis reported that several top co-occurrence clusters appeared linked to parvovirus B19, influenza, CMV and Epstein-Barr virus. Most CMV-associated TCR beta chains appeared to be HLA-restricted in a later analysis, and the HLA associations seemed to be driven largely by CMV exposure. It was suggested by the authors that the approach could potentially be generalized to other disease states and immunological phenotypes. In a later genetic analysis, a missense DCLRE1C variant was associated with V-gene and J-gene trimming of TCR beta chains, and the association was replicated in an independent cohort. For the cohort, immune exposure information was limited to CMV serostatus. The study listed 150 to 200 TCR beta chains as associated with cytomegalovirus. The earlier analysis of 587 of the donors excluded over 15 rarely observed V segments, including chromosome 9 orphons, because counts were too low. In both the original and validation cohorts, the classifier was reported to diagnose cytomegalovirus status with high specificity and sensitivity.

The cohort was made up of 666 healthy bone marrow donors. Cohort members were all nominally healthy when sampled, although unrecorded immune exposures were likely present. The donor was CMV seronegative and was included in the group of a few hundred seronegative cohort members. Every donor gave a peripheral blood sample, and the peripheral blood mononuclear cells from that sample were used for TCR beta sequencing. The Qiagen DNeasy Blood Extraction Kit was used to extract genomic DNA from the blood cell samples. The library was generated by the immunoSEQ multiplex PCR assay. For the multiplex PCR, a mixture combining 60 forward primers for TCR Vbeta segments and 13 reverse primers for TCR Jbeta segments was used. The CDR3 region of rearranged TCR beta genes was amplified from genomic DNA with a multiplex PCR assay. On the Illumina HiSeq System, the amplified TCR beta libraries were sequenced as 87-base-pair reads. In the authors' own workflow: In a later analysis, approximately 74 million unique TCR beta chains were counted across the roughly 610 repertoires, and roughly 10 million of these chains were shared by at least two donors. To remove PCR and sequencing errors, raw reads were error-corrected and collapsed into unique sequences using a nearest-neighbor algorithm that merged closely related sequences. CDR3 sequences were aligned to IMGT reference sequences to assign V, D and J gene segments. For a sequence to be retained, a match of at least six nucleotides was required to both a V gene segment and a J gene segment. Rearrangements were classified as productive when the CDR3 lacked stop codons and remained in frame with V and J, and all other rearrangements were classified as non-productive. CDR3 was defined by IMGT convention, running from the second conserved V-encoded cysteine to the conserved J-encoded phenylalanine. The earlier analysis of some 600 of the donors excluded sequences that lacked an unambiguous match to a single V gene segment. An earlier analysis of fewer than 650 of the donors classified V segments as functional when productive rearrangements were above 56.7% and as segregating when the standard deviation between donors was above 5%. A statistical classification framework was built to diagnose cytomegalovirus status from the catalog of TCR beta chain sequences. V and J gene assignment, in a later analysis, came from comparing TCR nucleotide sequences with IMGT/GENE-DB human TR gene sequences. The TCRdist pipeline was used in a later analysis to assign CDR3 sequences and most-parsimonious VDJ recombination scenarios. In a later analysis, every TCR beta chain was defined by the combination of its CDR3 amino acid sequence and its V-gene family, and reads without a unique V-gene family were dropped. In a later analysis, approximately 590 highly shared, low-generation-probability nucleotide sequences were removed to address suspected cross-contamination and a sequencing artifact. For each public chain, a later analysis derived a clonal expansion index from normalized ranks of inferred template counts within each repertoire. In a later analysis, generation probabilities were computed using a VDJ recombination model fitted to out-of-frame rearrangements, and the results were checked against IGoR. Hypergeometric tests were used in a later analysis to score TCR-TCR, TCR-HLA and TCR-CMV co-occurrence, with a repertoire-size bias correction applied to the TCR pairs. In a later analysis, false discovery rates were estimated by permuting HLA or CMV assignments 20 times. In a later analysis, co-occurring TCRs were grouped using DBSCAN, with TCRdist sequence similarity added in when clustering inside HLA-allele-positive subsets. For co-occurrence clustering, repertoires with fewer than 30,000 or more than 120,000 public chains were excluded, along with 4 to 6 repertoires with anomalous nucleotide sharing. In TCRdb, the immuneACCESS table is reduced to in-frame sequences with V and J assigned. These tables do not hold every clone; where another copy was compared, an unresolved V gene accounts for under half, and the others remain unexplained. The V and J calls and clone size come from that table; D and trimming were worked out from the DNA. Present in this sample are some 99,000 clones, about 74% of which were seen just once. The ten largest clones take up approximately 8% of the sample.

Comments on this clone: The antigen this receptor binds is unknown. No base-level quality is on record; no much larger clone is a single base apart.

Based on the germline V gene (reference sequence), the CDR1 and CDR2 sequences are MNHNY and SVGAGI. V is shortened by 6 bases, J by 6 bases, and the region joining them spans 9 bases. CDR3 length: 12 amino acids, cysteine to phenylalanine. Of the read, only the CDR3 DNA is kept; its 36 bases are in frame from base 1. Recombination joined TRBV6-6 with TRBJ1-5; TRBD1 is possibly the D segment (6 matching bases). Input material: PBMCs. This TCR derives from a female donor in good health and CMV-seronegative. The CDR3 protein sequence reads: CASRQGTQPQHF. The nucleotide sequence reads TGTGCCAGCAGACAGGGCACTCAGCCCCAGCATTTT.